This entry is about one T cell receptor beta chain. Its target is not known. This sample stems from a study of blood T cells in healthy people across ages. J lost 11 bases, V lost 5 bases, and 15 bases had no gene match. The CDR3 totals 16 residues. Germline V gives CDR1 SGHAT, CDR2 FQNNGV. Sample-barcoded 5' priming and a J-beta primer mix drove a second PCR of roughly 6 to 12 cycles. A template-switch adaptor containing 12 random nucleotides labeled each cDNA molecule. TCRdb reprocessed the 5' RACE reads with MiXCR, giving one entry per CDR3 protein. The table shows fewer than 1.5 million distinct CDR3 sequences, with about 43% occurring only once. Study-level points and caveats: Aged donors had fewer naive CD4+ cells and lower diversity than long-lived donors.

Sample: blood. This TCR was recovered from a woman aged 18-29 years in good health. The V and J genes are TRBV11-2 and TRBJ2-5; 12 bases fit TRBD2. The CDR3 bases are TGTGCCAGCAGCCAGATGACTAGCGGGGGACCCAATGAGCAGTACTTC. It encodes CASSQMTSGGPNEQYF.